This section outlines one TCR beta chain sequence together with its context. The data stem from a study of T cell responses to AZD1222 COVID-19 vaccine. V was cut by 0 bases and J by 10 bases, with 18 bases left in between. The length of the CDR3 is 15 residues. Germline CDR1 and CDR2: LGHNA and YNFKEQ. TCRdb's table, derived via immunoSEQ multiplex PCR, lists solely in-frame clones and lacks some. The profile shows 95,000 to 150,000 clones, more than 80% of them singletons. The sequence was obtained from an adult who received the AZD1222 COVID-19 vaccine. The chain carries TRBV4-2 and TRBJ1-2; D is unresolved. The specimen was peripheral blood, collected 28 days after the second AZD1222 dose. The CDR3 here is CASSQDGPVGDDYTF. The CDR3 nucleotides read TGTGCCAGCAGCCAAGATGGTCCAGTAGGAGACGACTACACCTTC.